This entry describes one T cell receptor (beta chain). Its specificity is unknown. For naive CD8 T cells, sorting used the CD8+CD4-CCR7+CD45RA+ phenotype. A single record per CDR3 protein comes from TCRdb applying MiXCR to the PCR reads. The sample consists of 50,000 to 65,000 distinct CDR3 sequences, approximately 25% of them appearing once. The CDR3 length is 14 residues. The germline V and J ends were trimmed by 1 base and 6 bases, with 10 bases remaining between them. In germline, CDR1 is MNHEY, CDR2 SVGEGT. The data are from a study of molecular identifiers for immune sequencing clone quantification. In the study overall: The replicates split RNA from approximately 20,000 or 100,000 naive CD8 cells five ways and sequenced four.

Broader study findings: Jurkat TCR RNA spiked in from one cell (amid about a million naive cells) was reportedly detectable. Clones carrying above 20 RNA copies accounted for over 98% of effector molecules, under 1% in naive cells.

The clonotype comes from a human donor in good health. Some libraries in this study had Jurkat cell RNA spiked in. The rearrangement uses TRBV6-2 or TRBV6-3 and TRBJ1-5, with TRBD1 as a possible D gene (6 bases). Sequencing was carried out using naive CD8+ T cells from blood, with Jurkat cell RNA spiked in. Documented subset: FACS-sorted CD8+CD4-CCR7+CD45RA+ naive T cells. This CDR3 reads CASSYFGGPQPQHF. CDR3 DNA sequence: TGTGCCAGCAGTTACTTTGGGGGCCCTCAGCCCCAGCATTTT.